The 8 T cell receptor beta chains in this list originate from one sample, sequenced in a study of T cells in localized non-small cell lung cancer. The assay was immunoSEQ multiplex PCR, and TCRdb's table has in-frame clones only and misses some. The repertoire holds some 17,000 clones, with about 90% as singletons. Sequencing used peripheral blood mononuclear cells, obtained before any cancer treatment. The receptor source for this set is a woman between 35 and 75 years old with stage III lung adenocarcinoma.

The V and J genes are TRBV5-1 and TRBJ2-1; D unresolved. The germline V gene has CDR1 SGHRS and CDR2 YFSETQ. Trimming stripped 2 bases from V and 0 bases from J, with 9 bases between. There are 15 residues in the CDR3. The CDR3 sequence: CASSFVLSSYNEQFF. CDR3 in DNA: TGCGCCAGCAGCTTTGTTTTGAGCTCCTACAATGAGCAGTTCTTC.

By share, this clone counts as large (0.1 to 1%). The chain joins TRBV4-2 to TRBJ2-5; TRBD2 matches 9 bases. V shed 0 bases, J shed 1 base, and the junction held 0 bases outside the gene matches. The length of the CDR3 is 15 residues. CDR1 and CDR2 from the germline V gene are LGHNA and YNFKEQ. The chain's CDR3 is CASSQERGGQETQYF. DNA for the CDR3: TGTGCCAGCAGCCAAGAGCGGGGGGGCCAAGAGACCCAGTACTTC.

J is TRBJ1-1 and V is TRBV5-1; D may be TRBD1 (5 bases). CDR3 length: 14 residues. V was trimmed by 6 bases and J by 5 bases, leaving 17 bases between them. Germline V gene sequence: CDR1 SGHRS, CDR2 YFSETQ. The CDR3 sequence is CASMLGPGGTEAFF. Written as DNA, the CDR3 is TGCGCCAGCATGCTAGGGCCTGGGGGGACTGAAGCTTTCTTT.

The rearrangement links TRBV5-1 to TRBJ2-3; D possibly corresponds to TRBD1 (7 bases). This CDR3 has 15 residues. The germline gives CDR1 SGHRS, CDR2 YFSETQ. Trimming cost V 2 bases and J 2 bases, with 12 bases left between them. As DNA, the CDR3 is TGCGCCAGCAGCTTCTCAGGGGGGACCACAGATACGCAGTATTTT. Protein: CASSFSGGTTDTQYF. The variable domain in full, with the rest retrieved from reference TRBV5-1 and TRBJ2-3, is KAGVTQTPRYLIKTRGQQVTLSCSPISGHRSVSWYQQTPGQGLQFLFEYFSETQRNKGNFPGRFSGRQFSNSRSEMNVSTLELGDSALYLCASSFSGGTTDTQYFGPGTRLTVL.

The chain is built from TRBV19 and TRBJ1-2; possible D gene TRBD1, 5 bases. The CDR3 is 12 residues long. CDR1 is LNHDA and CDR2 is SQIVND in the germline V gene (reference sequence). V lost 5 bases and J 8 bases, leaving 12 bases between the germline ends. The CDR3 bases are TGTGCCAGTAGTTACGGGGGTGGAGGCTACACCTTC. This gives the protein CASSYGGGGYTF.

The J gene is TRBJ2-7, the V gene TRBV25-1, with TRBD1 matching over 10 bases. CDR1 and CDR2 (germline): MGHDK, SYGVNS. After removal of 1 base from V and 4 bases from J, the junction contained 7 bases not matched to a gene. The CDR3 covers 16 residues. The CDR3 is CASSESPGQGKYEQYF. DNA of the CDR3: TGTGCCAGCAGTGAATCTCCGGGACAGGGGAAGTACGAGCAGTACTTC.

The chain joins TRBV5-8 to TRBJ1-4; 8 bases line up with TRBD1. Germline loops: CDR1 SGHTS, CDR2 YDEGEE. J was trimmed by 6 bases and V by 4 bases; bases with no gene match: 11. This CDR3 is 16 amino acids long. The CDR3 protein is CASSPTGTGGDEKLFF. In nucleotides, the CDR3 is TGTGCCAGCAGCCCGACCGGGACAGGAGGGGATGAAAAACTGTTTTTT.

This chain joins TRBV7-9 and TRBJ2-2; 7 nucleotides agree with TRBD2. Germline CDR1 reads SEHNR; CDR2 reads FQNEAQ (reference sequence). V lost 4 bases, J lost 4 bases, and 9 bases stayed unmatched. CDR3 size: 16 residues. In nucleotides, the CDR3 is TGTGCCAGCAGCTCAAGCGGGATGGGTTTCACCGGGGAGCTGTTTTTT. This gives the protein CASSSSGMGFTGELFF.